A single sample gave rise to the 28 T cell receptor beta chains below, sequenced in a study of blood T cell repertoires in COVID-19. The data were produced by immunoSEQ multiplex PCR, yet TCRdb's version contains in-frame clones alone and is incomplete. The profile shows 160,000 or so clones, more than 80% of them singletons. Sequenced sample: peripheral blood. The origin of the receptors is a man between 60 and 75 years old with acute or convalescent COVID-19.

V is TRBV5-1 and J is TRBJ1-4; a weak D match, TRBD1 (6 bases). The germline CDR1 and CDR2 sequences are SGHRS and YFSETQ. The CDR3 loop spans 15 amino acids. V lost 4 bases and J 1 base, leaving 11 bases between the germline ends. CDR3 DNA: TGCGCCAGCAGCCTGGGACACCAAACTAATGAAAAACTGTTTTTT. Residues: CASSLGHQTNEKLFF.

The CDR3 spells CASSRRGAGARTEAFF. As DNA, the CDR3 is TGTGCCAGCAGCCGCCGGGGGGCGGGGGCGAGGACTGAAGCTTTCTTT. V is TRBV14 and J is TRBJ1-1; D possibly corresponds to TRBD1 (6 bases). CDR3 length equals 16 residues. The V and J ends lost 4 bases and 5 bases respectively, with 20 bases between them. The germline CDR1 and CDR2 sequences are SGHDN and FVKESK.

Only a few counts were recorded for this clone. The V call is TRBV2, the J call TRBJ1-5; 7 bases are shared with TRBD1. CDR3 length: 14 amino acids. Germline-derived CDR1 and CDR2 are SNHLY and FYNNEI. Trimming at V came to 6 bases and at J to 5 bases, leaving 7 bases not matched to a gene. The CDR3 sequence is CASRTGTDYQPQHF. In nucleotides, the CDR3 is TGTGCCAGCAGGACCGGGACAGACTATCAGCCCCAGCATTTT.

V is TRBV4-1 and J is TRBJ1-1; 8 nucleotides match TRBD1. J gave up 4 bases and V 0 bases, and 7 bases lay outside the gene matches. Germline CDR1 is MGHRA and CDR2 is YSYEKL. The CDR3 sequence is 16 residues long. CDR3 DNA sequence: TGCGCCAGCAGCCAAGATACAGGGGGAATATTCACTGAAGCTTTCTTT. Amino acid sequence: CASSQDTGGIFTEAFF.

The rearrangement joins TRBV9 to TRBJ2-1; maybe TRBD2 (6 bases). Deletions cut 0 bases from V and 3 bases from J, with 10 bases between. Germline CDR1 is SGDLS and CDR2 is YYNGEE. The CDR3 has 15 residues. CDR3 sequence reads: CASSVVGGNYNEQFF. CDR3 DNA sequence: TGTGCCAGCAGCGTAGTTGGGGGGAACTACAATGAGCAGTTCTTC.

The rearrangement links TRBV10-3 to TRBJ2-7; TRBD1 aligns across 8 bases. The CDR3 runs to 15 residues. V lost 7 bases and J lost 1; bases outside the gene matches: 9. From germline, CDR1 is ENHRY and CDR2 SYGVKD. CDR3 loop: CAINPGQGGSYEQYF. The CDR3 DNA is TGTGCCATCAACCCTGGACAGGGAGGATCCTACGAGCAGTACTTC.

V is TRBV10-3 and J is TRBJ1-6; no firm D call. CDR1 ENHRY and CDR2 SYGVKD come from the germline V gene. The CDR3 consists of 12 residues. Between the trimmed V and J ends, which lost 6 bases and 5 bases, there was a span of 5 bases. The CDR3 DNA reads TGTGCCATCAGCGGGGATAATTCACCCCTCCACTTT. Its protein is CAISGDNSPLHF.

This clone was found once. The gene calls are TRBV7-9 and TRBJ1-4; no clear D gene. Germline lookup yields CDR1 SEHNR and CDR2 FQNEAQ (reference sequence). CDR3 length: 14 residues. V lost 3 bases to trimming and J lost 8 bases, with 13 bases between them. For the CDR3, the DNA is TGTGCCAGCAGCTTCCTGGGCCGAGAGGAAAAACTGTTTTTT. Translating it yields CASSFLGREEKLFF.

The chain combines TRBV24-1 with TRBJ1-4, with 7 positions matching TRBD1. The V gene's germline CDR1 is KGHDR and CDR2 SFDVKD. The CDR3 extends over 14 amino acids. The trim removed 5 bases at V and 5 bases at J, leaving 4 bases unmatched. CDR3 coding DNA: TGTGCCACCAGTGCGGGACAGTTAAATGAAAAACTGTTTTTT. Amino acid sequence: CATSAGQLNEKLFF.

The chain is built from TRBV7-9 and TRBJ2-7, with D perhaps matching TRBD1 (6 bases). The V end was cut by 4 bases, the J end by 7 bases, with 11 bases between. The CDR3 runs to 12 residues. The germline CDR1 and CDR2 sequences are SEHNR and FQNEAQ (reference sequence). The CDR3 loop reads CASSSQGWEQYF. The CDR3 DNA reads TGTGCCAGCAGCTCACAGGGATGGGAGCAGTACTTC.

The rearrangement joins TRBV12-3 or TRBV12-4 to TRBJ2-3; no firm D call. The ends were cut back, 2 bases at V and 1 base at J, with 4 bases in the middle. The CDR3 is 13 residues long. The CDR3 DNA is TGTGCCAGCAGTTTAACTGGCACAGATACGCAGTATTTT. This encodes CASSLTGTDTQYF.

V is TRBV24-1 and J is TRBJ1-2; 7 bases map to TRBD1. The CDR3 totals 14 residues. The germline gives CDR1 KGHDR, CDR2 SFDVKD. J lost 4 bases, V lost 5 bases, and 6 bases had no gene match. The CDR3, as DNA: TGTGCCACCAGTGCTCGACAGGGATCCTATGGCTACACCTTC. Translating it yields CATSARQGSYGYTF.

J is TRBJ2-1 and V is TRBV7-2, with TRBD2 matching 7 bases. V lost 2 bases, J lost 10 bases, and 2 bases stayed unmatched. Germline CDR1 SGHTA, CDR2 FQGNSA. The CDR3 spans 12 residues. The CDR3 nucleotides are TGTGCCAGCAGCTTAAACGGGGGGGAGCAGTTCTTC. It encodes CASSLNGGEQFF.

V and J are TRBV30 and TRBJ1-2; D is unresolved. Per the germline V gene, CDR1 is GTSNPN and CDR2 is SVGIG (reference sequence). This CDR3 is built from 14 residues. V lost 6 bases and J 3 bases, leaving 17 bases between the germline ends. CDR3 residues: CACPTFQTYYGYTF. The CDR3 DNA reads TGTGCCTGCCCGACCTTCCAGACTTACTATGGCTACACCTTC.

The V call is TRBV2, the J call TRBJ2-1; weak D call: TRBD1 (7 bases). The CDR3 is 13 amino acids. Trimming stripped 8 bases from V and 4 bases from J, with 12 bases between. Germline lookup yields CDR1 SNHLY and CDR2 FYNNEI. The CDR3 protein is CASQEGQYNEQFF. The CDR3 DNA reads TGTGCCAGCCAGGAGGGACAGTACAATGAGCAGTTCTTC.

The V and J genes are TRBV7-2 and TRBJ2-6; D uncertain. Germline values: CDR1 SGHTA, CDR2 FQGNSA. The CDR3 totals 15 residues. Trimming pared 5 bases from V and 2 bases from J, leaving 10 bases between. This chain's CDR3 is CASSPSRTGANVLTF. The CDR3 nucleotides read TGTGCCAGCAGCCCCTCGAGGACTGGGGCCAACGTCCTGACTTTC. Full variable domain (outside the CDR3, taken from reference TRBV7-2 and TRBJ2-6): GAGVSQSPSNKVTEKGKDVELRCDPISGHTALYWYRQSLGQGLEFLIYFQGNSAPDKSGLPSDRFSAERTGGSVSTLTIQRTQQEDSAVYLCASSPSRTGANVLTFGAGSRLTVL.

The V call is TRBV4-3, the J call TRBJ1-2; TRBD1 is a possible D gene (5 bases). Trimming took off 2 bases at V and 1 base at J, with 11 bases between the two ends. Germline V gives CDR1 LGHNA, CDR2 YSLEER. The CDR3 is 15 residues long. CDR3 sequence: CASSQYRQSNYGYTF. The CDR3 nucleotides are TGCGCCAGCAGCCAATACAGGCAAAGTAACTATGGCTACACCTTC.

The chain has TRBV19 and TRBJ1-5; D is unresolved. Trimming took off 3 bases at V and 4 bases at J, with 10 bases between the two ends. This CDR3 contains 14 residues. The germline CDR1 and CDR2 sequences are LNHDA and SQIVND (reference sequence). CDR3 residues: CASSIRGQNQPQHF. Written as DNA, the CDR3 is TGTGCCAGTAGTATCCGGGGTCAGAATCAGCCCCAGCATTTT.

This clone was counted between two and nine times. This sequence joins TRBV27 and TRBJ1-5, with a weak D call TRBD1 (6 bases). Germline V gene sequence: CDR1 MNHEY, CDR2 SMNVEV (reference sequence). V shed 5 bases and J shed 3 bases, with 11 bases lying between them. This CDR3 region has 14 residues. CDR3 region: CASSPRDTNQPQHF. CDR3 bases: TGTGCCAGCAGTCCCCGGGACACCAATCAGCCCCAGCATTTT.

This clone was detected once. The chain is built from TRBV5-1 and TRBJ2-1; maybe TRBD2 (6 bases). Germline CDR1 is SGHRS and CDR2 is YFSETQ. The V gene lost 2 bases and the J gene lost 0 bases, with 9 bases spanning the gap. The CDR3 length is 15 residues. CDR3 loop: CASSFMRGSYNEQFF. DNA of the CDR3: TGCGCCAGCAGCTTCATGCGGGGCTCCTACAATGAGCAGTTCTTC.

V usage is TRBV5-1 and J usage is TRBJ2-3, with a weak D call TRBD2 (5 bases). With 2 bases removed from V and 4 bases from J, the gap between germline ends came to 14 bases. This CDR3 comprises 15 residues. Germline values: CDR1 SGHRS, CDR2 YFSETQ. The CDR3 DNA sequence: TGCGCCAGCAGCTTAACCCCGCTAGCACCAGATACGCAGTATTTT. Translated, it gives CASSLTPLAPDTQYF. Combining the CDR3 with reference TRBV5-1 and TRBJ2-3 gives the whole variable domain KAGVTQTPRYLIKTRGQQVTLSCSPISGHRSVSWYQQTPGQGLQFLFEYFSETQRNKGNFPGRFSGRQFSNSRSEMNVSTLELGDSALYLCASSLTPLAPDTQYFGPGTRLTVL.

This clone came up once. J is TRBJ1-1 and V is TRBV15; D is perhaps TRBD1 (5 bases). This CDR3 has 15 amino acids. V was cut by 6 bases and J by 1 base, with 15 bases left in between. Germline V gene data show CDR1 as LNHNV and CDR2 as YYDKDF (reference sequence). The CDR3 spells CATRRSGGANTEAFF. The CDR3 DNA reads as TGTGCCACCAGGAGGAGCGGAGGGGCGAACACTGAAGCTTTCTTT. Full variable domain (outside the CDR3, taken from reference TRBV15 and TRBJ1-1): DAMVIQNPRYQVTQFGKPVTLSCSQTLNHNVMYWYQQKSSQAPKLLFHYYDKDFNNEADTPDNFQSRRPNTSFCFLDIRSPGLGDTAMYLCATRRSGGANTEAFFGQGTRLTVV.

The rearrangement uses TRBV5-5 and TRBJ1-4, with D possibly TRBD1 on 5 matching bases. V was clipped by 4 bases and J by 0 bases, with 10 bases between them. CDR1 is SGHKS, CDR2 YYEKEE, per germline (reference sequence). This CDR3 is built from 15 residues. Here the CDR3 DNA reads TGTGCCAGCAGCAGAACAGGAGCAACTAATGAAAAACTGTTTTTT. It is translated as CASSRTGATNEKLFF.

This sequence joins TRBV4-1 and TRBJ1-1, with 7 bases matching TRBD1. V shed 1 base and J 1 base; nucleotides not matched to a gene: 3. This CDR3 comprises 15 residues. Germline CDR1 is MGHRA and CDR2 is YSYEKL. CDR3 sequence (DNA): TGCGCCAGCAGCCAAGTTGGGACAGCGAACACTGAAGCTTTCTTT. Protein sequence: CASSQVGTANTEAFF.

The chain combines TRBV27 with TRBJ2-7; TRBD1 aligns across 10 bases. Trimming at V came to 0 bases and at J to 5 bases, leaving 7 bases not matched to a gene. Germline V CDR1 and CDR2: MNHEY, SMNVEV (reference sequence). This CDR3 has 16 amino acids. CDR3 loop: CASSLSDRGRMHEQYF. In nucleotides, the CDR3 is TGTGCCAGCAGTTTATCAGACAGGGGGCGCATGCACGAGCAGTACTTC.

The chain recombines TRBV13 with TRBJ1-3, with D maybe TRBD1 (6 bases). The CDR3 is made up of 16 amino acids. Trimming stripped 0 bases from V and 0 bases from J, with 9 bases between. Germline V gene lookup returns CDR1 PRHDT and CDR2 FYEKMQ (reference sequence). This CDR3 is CASSLGPGDSGNTIYF. The DNA for the CDR3 is TGTGCCAGCAGCTTAGGTCCAGGGGACTCTGGAAACACCATATATTTT. Combining the CDR3 with reference TRBV13 and TRBJ1-3 gives the whole variable domain AAGVIQSPRHLIKEKRETATLKCYPIPRHDTVYWYQQGPGQDPQFLISFYEKMQSDKGSIPDRFSAQQFSDYHSELNMSSLELGDSALYFCASSLGPGDSGNTIYFGEGSWLTVV.

This chain's CDR3 is CASSTFSRGGADTQYF. As DNA, the CDR3 is TGTGCCAGCAGCACCTTCTCGCGGGGGGGTGCAGATACGCAGTATTTT. The rearrangement links TRBV5-5 to TRBJ2-3; TRBD2 aligns across 9 bases. J was trimmed by 4 bases and V by 4 bases; bases with no gene match: 10. The CDR3 consists of 16 residues. Germline CDR1 and CDR2: SGHKS and YYEKEE (reference sequence).

This clone came up once. The chain employs TRBV6-6 and TRBJ1-1; TRBD1 aligns across 7 bases. The CDR3 runs 15 residues. The germline V gene encodes CDR1 MNHNY and CDR2 SVGAGI (reference sequence). CDR3 amino acids: CALKTGSVIGTEAFF. Here the CDR3 DNA reads TGTGCTCTCAAGACAGGGTCGGTCATAGGCACTGAAGCTTTCTTT.